The rows below give T cell receptor beta chains drawn from one sample of a study of blood T cells in healthy people across ages. TCRdb analysed the 5' RACE reads with MiXCR anew, one entry per CDR3 protein. The data show around 1,900,000 distinct CDR3 sequences, around 42% seen once. The sequenced sample was blood. The receptors were sampled from a human donor in good health. CDR3s include the opening cysteine and the closing phenylalanine or tryptophan. Fields, in order: clone size, J gene, V gene, D gene, CDR3 DNA, CDR3 protein. D genes are given only for firm matches. The size field is filled for only some rows; it gives once, few, many or a size class.

>.|TRBJ1-5|TRBV12-3/TRBV12-4|.
TGTGCCAGCAGTTACAGTTACGGTCAGCCCCAGCATTTT
CASSYSYGQPQHF
>.|TRBJ2-3|TRBV29-1|.
TGCAGCGTTGAAGGGGGCCCCGAAAGCACAGATACGCAGTATTTT
CSVEGGPESTDTQYF
>.|TRBJ1-2|TRBV7-2|.
TGTGCCAGCAGCTTAAGCTACGTCAGGGCATATGGCTACACCTTC
CASSLSYVRAYGYTF
>.|TRBJ2-6|TRBV7-9|.
TGTGCCAGCAGCTTAGGGACATCAACGGTGGGGGCCAACGTCCTGACTTTC
CASSLGTSTVGANVLTF
>.|TRBJ2-1|TRBV29-1|TRBD1
TGCAGCGTCGACGGCGAGACAGGGTTCTATGAGCAGTTCTTC
CSVDGETGFYEQFF
>.|TRBJ2-3|TRBV4-2|.
TGTGCCAGCAGCCGAAATTCCACAGATACGCAGTATTTT
CASSRNSTDTQYF
>few|TRBJ1-1|TRBV20-1|.
TGCAGTGCTAGAGGGAGGATGAACACTGAAGCTTTCTTT
CSARGRMNTEAFF
>few|TRBJ2-6|TRBV6-6|TRBD1
TGTGCCAGCAGTTACCGGACAGGGGCGACTGGGGCCAACGTCCTGACTTTC
CASSYRTGATGANVLTF
>.|TRBJ2-7|TRBV28|.
TGTGCCAGCAGCTTCTACGGTGGCTCCTACGAGCAGTACTTC
CASSFYGGSYEQYF
>.|TRBJ2-1|TRBV7-8|TRBD2
TGTGCCAACAGCTCGGGACTAGTGGCTGAGCAGTTCTTC
CANSSGLVAEQFF
>few|TRBJ2-7|TRBV13|TRBD1
TGTGCCAGCAGCCCCGGACAGGGCCTGGGGGAGCAGTACTTC
CASSPGQGLGEQYF
>.|TRBJ2-3|TRBV27|.
TGTGCCAGCAGCGACCCCACAGATACGCAGTATTTT
CASSDPTDTQYF
>.|TRBJ2-7|TRBV11-2|TRBD1
TGTGCCAGCAGCGCACCGGGACAGGAATTCTCCTACGAGCAGTACTTC
CASSAPGQEFSYEQYF
>few|TRBJ2-3|TRBV29-1|.
TGCAGCGTTGGGACCTCACGGTACTCTAGCACAGATACGCAGTATTTT
CSVGTSRYSSTDTQYF
>.|TRBJ2-7|TRBV5-6|.
TGTGCCAGCAGCCAACTCCGGGACCGACTATTCTACGAGCAGTACTTC
CASSQLRDRLFYEQYF
>.|TRBJ1-1|TRBV20-1|.
TGCAGTGCCCAGTCTGGGGTACTCGCTTTCTTT
CSAQSGVLAFF
>few|TRBJ2-3|TRBV9|TRBD2
TGTGCCAGCAGCGTAAGACTAGCAATCGGGGATACGCAGTATTTT
CASSVRLAIGDTQYF